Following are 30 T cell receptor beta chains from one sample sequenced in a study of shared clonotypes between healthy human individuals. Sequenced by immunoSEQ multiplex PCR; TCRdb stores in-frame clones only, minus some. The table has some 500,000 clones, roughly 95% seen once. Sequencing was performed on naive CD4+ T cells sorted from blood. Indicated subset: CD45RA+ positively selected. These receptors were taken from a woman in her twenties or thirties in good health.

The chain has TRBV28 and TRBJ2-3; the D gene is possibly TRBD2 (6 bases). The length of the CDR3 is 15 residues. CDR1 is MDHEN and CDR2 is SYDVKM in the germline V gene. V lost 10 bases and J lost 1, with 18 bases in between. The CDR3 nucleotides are TGTGCCACTATGGGGCGGGGTCGGCGCACAGATACGCAGTATTTT. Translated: CATMGRGRRTDTQYF.

This CDR3 reads CASSYSGVDTEAFF. The CDR3 bases are TGTGCCAGCAGTTACTCGGGAGTGGACACTGAAGCTTTCTTT. The chain combines TRBV6-5 with TRBJ1-1; D is unresolved. Trimming took 0 bases from V and 3 from J, leaving 8 bases between them. CDR3 length equals 14 residues. Germline CDR1 is MNHEY and CDR2 is SVGAGI.

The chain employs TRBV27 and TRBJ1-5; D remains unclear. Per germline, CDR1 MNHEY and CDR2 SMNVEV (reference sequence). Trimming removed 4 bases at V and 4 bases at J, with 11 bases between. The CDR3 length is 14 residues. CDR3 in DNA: TGTGCCAGCAGTTACCTCGGTCGGAATCAGCCCCAGCATTTT. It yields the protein CASSYLGRNQPQHF.

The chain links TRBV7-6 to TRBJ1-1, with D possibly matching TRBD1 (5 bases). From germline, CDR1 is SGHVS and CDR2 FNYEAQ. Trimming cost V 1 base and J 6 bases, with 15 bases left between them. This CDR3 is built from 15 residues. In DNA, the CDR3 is TGTGCCAGCAGCTTAGGTGGGACTCGAAGCTCTGAAGCTTTCTTT. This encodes CASSLGGTRSSEAFF.

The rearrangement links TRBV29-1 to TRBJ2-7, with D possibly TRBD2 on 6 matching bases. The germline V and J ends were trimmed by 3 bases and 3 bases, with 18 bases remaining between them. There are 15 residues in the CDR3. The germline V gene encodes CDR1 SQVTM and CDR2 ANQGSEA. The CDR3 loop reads CSVDSGTEPNYEQYF. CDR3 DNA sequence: TGCAGCGTTGATTCTGGGACTGAACCCAACTACGAGCAGTACTTC.

The CDR3 loop reads CASSPPGFTGELFF. CDR3 DNA: TGTGCCAGCAGTCCCCCAGGGTTCACCGGGGAGCTGTTTTTT. The genes are TRBV27 and TRBJ2-2; D is possibly TRBD1 (5 bases). Germline lookup yields CDR1 MNHEY and CDR2 SMNVEV (reference sequence). Trimming cost V 5 bases and J 4 bases, with 11 bases left between them. The CDR3 covers 14 residues.

Here the CDR3 DNA reads TGTGCCAGCAGTTCCGCTGGACAGGGAGGTGAAAAACTGTTTTTT. Residues: CASSSAGQGGEKLFF. V usage is TRBV28 and J usage is TRBJ1-4, with 8 bases that match TRBD1. This CDR3 is built from 15 residues. CDR1 is MDHEN and CDR2 is SYDVKM in the germline V gene. V was pared by 4 bases and J by 7 bases, with 8 bases of the junction left unmatched.

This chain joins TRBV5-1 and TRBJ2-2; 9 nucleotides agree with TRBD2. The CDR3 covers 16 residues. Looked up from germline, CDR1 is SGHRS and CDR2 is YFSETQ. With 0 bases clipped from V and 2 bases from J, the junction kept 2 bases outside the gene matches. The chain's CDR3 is CASSLVAGVNTGELFF. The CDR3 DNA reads TGCGCCAGCAGCTTGGTAGCGGGAGTTAACACCGGGGAGCTGTTTTTT.

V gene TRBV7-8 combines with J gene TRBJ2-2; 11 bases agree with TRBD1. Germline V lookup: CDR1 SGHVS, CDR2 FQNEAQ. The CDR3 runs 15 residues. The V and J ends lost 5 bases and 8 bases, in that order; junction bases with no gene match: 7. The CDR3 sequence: CASSERTGGAGELFF. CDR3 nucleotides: TGTGCCAGCAGCGAACGGACAGGGGGCGCGGGGGAGCTGTTTTTT.

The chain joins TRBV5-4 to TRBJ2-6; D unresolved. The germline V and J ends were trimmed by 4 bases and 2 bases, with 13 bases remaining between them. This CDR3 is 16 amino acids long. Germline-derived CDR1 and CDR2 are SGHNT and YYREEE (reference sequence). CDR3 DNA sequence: TGTGCCAGCAGCCTCTCAGGCCGGACTGGGGCCAACGTCCTGACTTTC. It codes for CASSLSGRTGANVLTF.

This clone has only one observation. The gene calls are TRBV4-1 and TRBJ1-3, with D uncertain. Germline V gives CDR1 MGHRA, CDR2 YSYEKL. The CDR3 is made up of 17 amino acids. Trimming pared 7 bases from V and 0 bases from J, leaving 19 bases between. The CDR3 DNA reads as TGCGCCAGCACCCCAAGGGCGACCGTGGGCTCTGGAAACACCATATATTTT. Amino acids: CASTPRATVGSGNTIYF.

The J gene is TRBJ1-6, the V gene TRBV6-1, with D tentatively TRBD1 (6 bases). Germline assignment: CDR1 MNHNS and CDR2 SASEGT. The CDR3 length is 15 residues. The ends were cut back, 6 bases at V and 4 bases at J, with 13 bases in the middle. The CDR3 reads CASRQGKAYNSPLHF. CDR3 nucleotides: TGTGCCAGCAGGCAGGGGAAGGCGTATAATTCACCCCTCCACTTT.

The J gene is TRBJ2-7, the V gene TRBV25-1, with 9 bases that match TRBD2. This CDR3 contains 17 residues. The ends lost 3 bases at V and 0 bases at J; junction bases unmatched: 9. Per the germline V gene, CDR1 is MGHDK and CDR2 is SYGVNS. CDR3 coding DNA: TGTGCCAGCAGTGAGGGTGGAGCTAGCGGGAACTCCTACGAGCAGTACTTC. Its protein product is CASSEGGASGNSYEQYF.

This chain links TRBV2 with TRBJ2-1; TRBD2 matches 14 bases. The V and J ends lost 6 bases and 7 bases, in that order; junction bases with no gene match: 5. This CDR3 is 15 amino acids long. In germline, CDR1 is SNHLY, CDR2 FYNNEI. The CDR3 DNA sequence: TGTGCCAGCAGAGCCGGGACTAGCGGGAGTAATGAGCAGTTCTTC. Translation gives CASRAGTSGSNEQFF.

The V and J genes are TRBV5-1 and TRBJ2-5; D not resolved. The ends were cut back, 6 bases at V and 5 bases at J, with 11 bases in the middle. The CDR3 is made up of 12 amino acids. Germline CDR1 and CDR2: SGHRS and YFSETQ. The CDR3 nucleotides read TGCGCCAGCACCGACTTGGGGGAGACCCAGTACTTC. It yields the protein CASTDLGETQYF.

The CDR3 bases are TGTGCCAGAAGCTTGGGGGTTGAGGATAACTATGGCTACACCTTC. It specifies CARSLGVEDNYGYTF. The J gene is TRBJ1-2, the V gene TRBV5-3; D remains unclear. TRBV5-3 is annotated as an ORF whose role is uncertain. The CDR3 has 15 residues. The ends were cut back, 0 bases at V and 1 base at J, with 10 bases in the middle.

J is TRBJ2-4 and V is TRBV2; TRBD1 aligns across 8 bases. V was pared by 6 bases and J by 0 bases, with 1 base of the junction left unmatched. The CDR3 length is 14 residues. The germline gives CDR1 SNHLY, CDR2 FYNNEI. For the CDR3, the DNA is TGTGCCAGCAGGGACAGGGAAGCCAAAAACATTCAGTACTTC. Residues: CASRDREAKNIQYF.

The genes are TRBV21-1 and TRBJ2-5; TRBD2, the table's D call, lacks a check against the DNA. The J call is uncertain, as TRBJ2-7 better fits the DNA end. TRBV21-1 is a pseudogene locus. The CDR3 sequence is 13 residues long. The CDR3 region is CASSNRRSYEQYF. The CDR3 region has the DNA TGTGCCAGCAGCAATCGGCGGTCCTACGAGCAGTACTTC.

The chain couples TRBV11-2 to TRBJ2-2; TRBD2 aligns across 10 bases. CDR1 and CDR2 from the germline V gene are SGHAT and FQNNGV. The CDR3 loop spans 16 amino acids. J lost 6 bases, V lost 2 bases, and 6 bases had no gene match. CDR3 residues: CASSLRLAGDAGELFF. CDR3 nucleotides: TGTGCCAGCAGCTTACGGCTAGCGGGAGATGCCGGGGAGCTGTTTTTT.

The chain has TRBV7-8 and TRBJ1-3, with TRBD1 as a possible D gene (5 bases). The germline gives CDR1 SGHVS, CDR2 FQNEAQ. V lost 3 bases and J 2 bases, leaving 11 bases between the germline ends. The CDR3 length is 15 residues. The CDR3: CASSFRAPTGNTIYF. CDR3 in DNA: TGTGCCAGCAGCTTCAGGGCGCCGACTGGAAACACCATATATTTT.

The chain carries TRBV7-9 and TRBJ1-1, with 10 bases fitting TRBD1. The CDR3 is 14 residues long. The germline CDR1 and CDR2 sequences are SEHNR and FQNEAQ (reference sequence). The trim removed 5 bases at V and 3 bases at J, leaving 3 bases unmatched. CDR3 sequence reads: CASSPGQGYTEAFF. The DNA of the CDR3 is TGTGCCAGCAGCCCGGGACAGGGGTACACTGAAGCTTTCTTT.

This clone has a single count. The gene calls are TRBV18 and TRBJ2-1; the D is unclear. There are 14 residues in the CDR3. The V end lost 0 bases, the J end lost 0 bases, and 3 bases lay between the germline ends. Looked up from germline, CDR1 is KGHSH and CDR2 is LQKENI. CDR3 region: CASSPPSSYNEQFF. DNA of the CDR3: TGTGCCAGCTCACCACCTAGCTCCTACAATGAGCAGTTCTTC.

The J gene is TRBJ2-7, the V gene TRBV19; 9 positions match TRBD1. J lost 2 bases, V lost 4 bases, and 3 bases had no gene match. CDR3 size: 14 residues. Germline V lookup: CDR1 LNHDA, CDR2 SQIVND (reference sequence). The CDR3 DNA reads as TGTGCCAGTAGTAATTGGGACAGGGCCTACGAGCAGTACTTC. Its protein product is CASSNWDRAYEQYF.

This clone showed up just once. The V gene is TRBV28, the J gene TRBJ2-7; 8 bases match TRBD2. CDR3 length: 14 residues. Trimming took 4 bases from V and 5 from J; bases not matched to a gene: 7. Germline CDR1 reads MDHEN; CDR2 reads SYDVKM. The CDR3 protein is CASSYGGARDEQYF. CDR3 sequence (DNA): TGTGCCAGCAGTTACGGGGGGGCGCGGGACGAGCAGTACTTC. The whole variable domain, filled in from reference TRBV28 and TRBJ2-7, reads DVKVTQSSRYLVKRTGEKVFLECVQDMDHENMFWYRQDPGLGLRLIYFSYDVKMKEKGDIPEGYSVSREKKERFSLILESASTNQTSMYLCASSYGGARDEQYFGPGTRLTVT.

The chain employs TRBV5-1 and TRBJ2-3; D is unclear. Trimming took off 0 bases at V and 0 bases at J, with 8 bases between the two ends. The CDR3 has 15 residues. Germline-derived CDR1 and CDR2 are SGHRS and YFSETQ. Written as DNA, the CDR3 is TGCGCCAGCAGCTTGGTTCGGGCTAGCACAGATACGCAGTATTTT. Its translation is CASSLVRASTDTQYF.

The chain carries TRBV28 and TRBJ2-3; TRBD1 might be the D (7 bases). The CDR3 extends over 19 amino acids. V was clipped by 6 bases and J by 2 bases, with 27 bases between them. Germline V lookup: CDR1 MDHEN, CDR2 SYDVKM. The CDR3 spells CASSTDRVGDGSTTDTQYF. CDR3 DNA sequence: TGTGCCAGCAGCACCGACAGGGTTGGCGACGGGAGTACCACAGATACGCAGTATTTT.

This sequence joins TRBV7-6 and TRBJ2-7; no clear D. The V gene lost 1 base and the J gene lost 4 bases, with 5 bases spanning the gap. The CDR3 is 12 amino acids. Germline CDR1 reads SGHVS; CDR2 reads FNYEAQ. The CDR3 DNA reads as TGTGCCAGCAGCTTAGACGAATACGAGCAGTACTTC. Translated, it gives CASSLDEYEQYF.

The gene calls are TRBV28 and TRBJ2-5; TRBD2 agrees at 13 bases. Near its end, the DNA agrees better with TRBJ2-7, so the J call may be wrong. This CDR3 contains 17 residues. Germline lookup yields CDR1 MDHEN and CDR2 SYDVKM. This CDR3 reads CASSVLAGGPKDYEQYF. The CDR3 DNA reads TGTGCCAGCAGCGTACTAGCGGGAGGGCCCAAAGACTACGAGCAGTACTTC.

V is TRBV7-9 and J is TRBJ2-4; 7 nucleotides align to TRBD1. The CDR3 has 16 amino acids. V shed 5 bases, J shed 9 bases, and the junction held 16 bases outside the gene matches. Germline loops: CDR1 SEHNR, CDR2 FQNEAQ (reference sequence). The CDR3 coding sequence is TGTGCCAGCAGCCCAGGGACAGCCGTAGACTATGTCATTCAGTACTTC. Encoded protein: CASSPGTAVDYVIQYF.

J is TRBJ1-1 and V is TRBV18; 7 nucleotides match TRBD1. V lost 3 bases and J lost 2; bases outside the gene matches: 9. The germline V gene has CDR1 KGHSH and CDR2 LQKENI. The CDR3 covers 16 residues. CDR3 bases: TGTGCCAGCTCACCCTCCCCTGACAGGGAAAACACTGAAGCTTTCTTT. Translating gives CASSPSPDRENTEAFF.